This T cell receptor (beta chain) came from a study of spatial heterogeneity in lung cancer. This clonotype was recorded many times. CDR1 and CDR2 (germline): SGHTA, FQGNSA. The CDR3 covers 14 residues. Unmatched junction bases numbered 3, after V lost 3 bases and J lost 2 bases. Via MiXCR, TCRdb re-called the 5' RACE reads, giving one row per CDR3 protein. Here the sample spans around 44,000 distinct CDR3 sequences, about 11% being singletons. Time point here: blood at routine non-recurrence follow-up after resection. The receptor was isolated from a female donor with early-stage non-small cell lung cancer. This specimen consisted of PBMCs, obtained at follow-up. The V call is TRBV7-2, the J call TRBJ2-5; 7 bases fit TRBD2. The CDR3 bases are TGTGCCAGCAGCTTGTTCGGGGGGCAAGAGACCCAGTACTTC. Protein sequence: CASSLFGGQETQYF.